Listed below are T cell receptor beta chains from one sample, sequenced in a study of T cells in Graves' hyperthyroidism and ophthalmopathy. Using its own MiXCR run on the multiplex PCR reads, TCRdb lists one record per CDR3 protein. The sample contains nearly 600,000 distinct CDR3 sequences, approximately 13% of which appear only once. Sequencing input: blood. The receptor set was obtained from a woman aged 25 to 39 with Graves' hyperthyroidism that later progressed to Graves' ophthalmopathy. Both conserved end residues are part of each CDR3. D genes are given only for firm matches. Clone size appears in some rows only: once, few, many, or a class for an expanded clone.

few	-	17	TRBV4-1	TRBJ2-2	TGCGCCAGCAGCCCATCCGGAGCCGTTATTGACACCGGGGAGCTGTTTTTT	CASSPSGAVIDTGELFF
many	-	12	TRBV30	TRBJ1-1	TGTGCCACGACAATTCCCATGCCAGGAGCTTTCTTT	CATTIPMPGAFF
-	-	17	TRBV13	TRBJ2-7	TGTGCCAGCAGCTTAGGCGTAAGGTCTGGAGCCACCTGCGAGCAGTACTTC	CASSLGVRSGATCEQYF
-	TRBD1	13	TRBV6-1	TRBJ1-4	TGTGCCACGAGAGGGACAGCGAATGAAAACCTGTTTTTT	CATRGTANENLFF
-	-	12	TRBV6-2/TRBV6-3	TRBJ1-2	TGTGCCAGCAGTTACGAGGGCCGACCCTACACCTTC	CASSYEGRPYTF
many	TRBD1	15	TRBV28	TRBJ1-2	TGTGCCAGCAGTGCCCCAGGCAGGGGGCTTCGAGGCTACACCTTC	CASSAPGRGLRGYTF
-	-	13	TRBV7-9	TRBJ2-1	TGTGCCAGCAGCTTACTTCGGCCTAATGAGCAGTTCTTC	CASSLLRPNEQFF
few	-	12	TRBV5-8	TRBJ2-7	TGTGCCAGCGCGGACGGTTCCTACGAGCAGTACTTC	CASADGSYEQYF
-	TRBD2	14	TRBV5-1	TRBJ2-3	TGCGCCAGCAGCGAAGCGGGAGTAGGTGATACGCAGTATTTT	CASSEAGVGDTQYF
many	-	17	TRBV30	TRBJ1-4	TGTGCCTGGAGGGACCGGTGGGGAAGGGGACTTAATGAAAAACTGTTTTTT	CAWRDRWGRGLNEKLFF
many	-	14	TRBV27	TRBJ2-7	TGTGCCAGCAGTCCCGCCAGGGGGGTCTACGAGCAGTACTTC	CASSPARGVYEQYF
many	TRBD2	18	TRBV7-3	TRBJ2-2	TGTGCCAGCAGCTTAAGGCCTGGACTAGCGGCGAACACCGGGGAGCTGTTTTTT	CASSLRPGLAANTGELFF
-	TRBD2	16	TRBV12-5	TRBJ2-5	TGTGCTAGTGGTTTAAGGGTAGCGGGAGCTGGAGAGACCCAGTACTTC	CASGLRVAGAGETQYF
many	TRBD2	13	TRBV27	TRBJ2-7	TGTGCCAGCAGGGCGGGAGATCGCTACGAGCAGTACTTC	CASRAGDRYEQYF
-	-	13	TRBV6-5	TRBJ1-2	TGTGCCAGCAGTTACGGGGGCCGTGTTGGCTACACCTTC	CASSYGGRVGYTF
many	-	14	TRBV6-6	TRBJ2-1	TGTGCCAGCAGTTACTTAGGTAGGGACGATGAGCAGTTCTTC	CASSYLGRDDEQFF
many	TRBD2	15	TRBV5-1	TRBJ2-7	TGCGCCAGCAGCCCCCGGACTAGCGGCCCCTACGAGCAGTACTTC	CASSPRTSGPYEQYF
-	TRBD2	15	TRBV27	TRBJ2-7	TGTGCCAGCAGCCAAACAGCGGGGGGGCCCTACGAGCAGTACTTC	CASSQTAGGPYEQYF
many	-	13	TRBV20-1	TRBJ1-1	TGCAGTGCCCGAAAGGGGGGGAACACTGAAGCTTTCTTT	CSARKGGNTEAFF
many	-	13	TRBV11-3	TRBJ2-1	TGTGCCAGCAGCCGGGACTCCCTCAATGAGCAGTTCTTC	CASSRDSLNEQFF
few	TRBD1	15	TRBV11-1	TRBJ1-3	TGTGCCAGCAGCGCAGGGGGCTCGGAGGGAAACACCATATATTTT	CASSAGGSEGNTIYF
-	-	15	TRBV15	TRBJ2-1	TGTGCCACCAGCAGAGATGGTTGGGAGAACAATGAGCAGTTCTTC	CATSRDGWENNEQFF
-	TRBD2	13	TRBV30	TRBJ2-3	TGTGCCTGGAGGGCGGGAGTGCCAGATACGCAGTATTTT	CAWRAGVPDTQYF
many	-	13	TRBV5-1	TRBJ2-7	TGCGCCAGCAGCTTAGACAGACCCTACGAGCAGTACTTC	CASSLDRPYEQYF
once	TRBD1	14	TRBV14	TRBJ2-2	TGTGCCAGCAGCCAAGAACAGGGGACCGGGGAGCTGTTTTTT	CASSQEQGTGELFF
few	-	13	TRBV7-2	TRBJ1-3	TGTGCCAGCAGCCCGCCTGCTGGAAACACCATATATTTT	CASSPPAGNTIYF
many	-	12	TRBV27	TRBJ2-7	TGTGCCAGCAGTTTAACCCCCTACGAGCAGTACTTC	CASSLTPYEQYF
many	TRBD1	14	TRBV20-1	TRBJ1-2	TGCAGTGCTAGTGTTGGGACAGGGGGCTATGGCTACACCTTC	CSASVGTGGYGYTF
many	-	13	TRBV6-5	TRBJ2-1	TGTGCCAGCAGCTACTCACCAGGGAATGAGCAGTTCTTC	CASSYSPGNEQFF
many	-	15	TRBV20-1	TRBJ2-3	TGCAGTGCCACTACTCAGGGGGGTATCACAGATACGCAGTATTTT	CSATTQGGITDTQYF
-	-	15	TRBV19	TRBJ2-2	TGTGCCAGTAGTATAGATGACGGGCTCACCGGGGAGCTGTTTTTT	CASSIDDGLTGELFF
few	-	14	TRBV14	TRBJ2-5	TGTGCCAGCAGCCAAGTACGTGGCTTAGGGACCCAGTACTTC	CASSQVRGLGTQYF
-	-	13	TRBV30	TRBJ2-7	TGTGCCTGGAGACGGGACATATCCTACGAGCAGTACTTC	CAWRRDISYEQYF
many	-	13	TRBV7-2	TRBJ2-7	TGTGCCAGCAGCCCTCTAAGGATAGCCGAGCAGTACTTC	CASSPLRIAEQYF
-	TRBD2	15	TRBV9	TRBJ2-3	TGTGCCAGCAGCGCGGGACTAGCGGCAAGCGATACGCAGTATTTT	CASSAGLAASDTQYF
-	-	17	TRBV27	TRBJ2-2	TGTGCCAGCAGTTTATCGAGAGGGGCGGAGAGGCCCGGGGAGCTGTTTTTT	CASSLSRGAERPGELFF
many	-	11	TRBV12-3/TRBV12-4	TRBJ2-1	TGTGCCAGCAGTCGGGGTTATGAGCAGTTCTTC	CASSRGYEQFF
many	TRBD2	18	TRBV6-2/TRBV6-3	TRBJ2-1	TGTGCCAGCAGTTACGCCGGGAGAGCGGGAGGGCCCTACAATGAGCAGTTCTTC	CASSYAGRAGGPYNEQFF
-	TRBD2	16	TRBV2	TRBJ2-1	TGTGCCAGCAGCCCGGGACTAGCGGGAGGGCCTAGTGAGCAGTTCTTC	CASSPGLAGGPSEQFF
many	-	15	TRBV5-6	TRBJ1-1	TGTGCCAGCAACTCGATACACATCATGAACACTGAAGCTTTCTTT	CASNSIHIMNTEAFF
many	-	13	TRBV7-9	TRBJ2-2	TGTGCCAGCAGGCGGACTATCGCCGGGGAGCTGTTTTTT	CASRRTIAGELFF
once	TRBD1	16	TRBV7-2	TRBJ2-3	TGTGCCAGCACCCAAACGCCGGGACAGGGGAAAGATACGCAGTATTTT	CASTQTPGQGKDTQYF
few	TRBD1	17	TRBV5-4	TRBJ2-4	TGTGCCAGCAGCCGGACAGGGCACCTCTCGGCCAAAAACATTCAGTACTTC	CASSRTGHLSAKNIQYF
many	-	13	TRBV12-3/TRBV12-4	TRBJ2-1	TGTGCCAGCACCAGGACTACGGACAATGAGCAGTTCTTC	CASTRTTDNEQFF
many	-	13	TRBV28	TRBJ1-5	TGTGCCGCACAGACTTTGGGAGATCAGCCCCAGCATTTT	CAAQTLGDQPQHF
-	TRBD1	15	TRBV19	TRBJ1-2	TGTGCCAGTAGTACCGACAGGGGCTTCAACTATGGCTACACCTTC	CASSTDRGFNYGYTF
many	TRBD1	14	TRBV7-9	TRBJ1-2	TGTGCCAGCAGCTCGAACCCGACAGGGGTTGGCTACACCTTC	CASSSNPTGVGYTF
many	-	14	TRBV20-1	TRBJ2-5	TGCAGTGTTACGGGACACCCGGGTTCAGAGACCCAGTACTTC	CSVTGHPGSETQYF
many	TRBD2	16	TRBV20-1	TRBJ2-3	TGCAGTGCTAGAGATCTGGCTAGCGGGGTATGGGATACGCAGTATTTT	CSARDLASGVWDTQYF
many	-	16	TRBV2	TRBJ2-5	TGTGCCAGCAGTGACGCTCTAGGGGTGGCGGGAGAGACCCAGTACTTC	CASSDALGVAGETQYF
-	-	13	TRBV7-6	TRBJ2-5	TGTGCCAGCAGCTATCCGGGGCACGAGACCCAGTACTTC	CASSYPGHETQYF
many	-	11	TRBV12-5	TRBJ1-6	TGTGCTAGTGGTTTGGGTTCACCCCTCCACTTT	CASGLGSPLHF
many	-	13	TRBV28	TRBJ1-1	TGTGCCAGCAGTTTTTTCCGCTCCGATGAAGCTTTCTTT	CASSFFRSDEAFF
many	-	14	TRBV28	TRBJ2-7	TGTGCCAGCAGTTTAGCGGGAAGGTCCTACGAGCAGTACTTC	CASSLAGRSYEQYF
many	-	15	TRBV19	TRBJ1-6	TGTGCCAGTCTTTCTCGGACGGGTGCAGATTCACCCCTCCACTTT	CASLSRTGADSPLHF